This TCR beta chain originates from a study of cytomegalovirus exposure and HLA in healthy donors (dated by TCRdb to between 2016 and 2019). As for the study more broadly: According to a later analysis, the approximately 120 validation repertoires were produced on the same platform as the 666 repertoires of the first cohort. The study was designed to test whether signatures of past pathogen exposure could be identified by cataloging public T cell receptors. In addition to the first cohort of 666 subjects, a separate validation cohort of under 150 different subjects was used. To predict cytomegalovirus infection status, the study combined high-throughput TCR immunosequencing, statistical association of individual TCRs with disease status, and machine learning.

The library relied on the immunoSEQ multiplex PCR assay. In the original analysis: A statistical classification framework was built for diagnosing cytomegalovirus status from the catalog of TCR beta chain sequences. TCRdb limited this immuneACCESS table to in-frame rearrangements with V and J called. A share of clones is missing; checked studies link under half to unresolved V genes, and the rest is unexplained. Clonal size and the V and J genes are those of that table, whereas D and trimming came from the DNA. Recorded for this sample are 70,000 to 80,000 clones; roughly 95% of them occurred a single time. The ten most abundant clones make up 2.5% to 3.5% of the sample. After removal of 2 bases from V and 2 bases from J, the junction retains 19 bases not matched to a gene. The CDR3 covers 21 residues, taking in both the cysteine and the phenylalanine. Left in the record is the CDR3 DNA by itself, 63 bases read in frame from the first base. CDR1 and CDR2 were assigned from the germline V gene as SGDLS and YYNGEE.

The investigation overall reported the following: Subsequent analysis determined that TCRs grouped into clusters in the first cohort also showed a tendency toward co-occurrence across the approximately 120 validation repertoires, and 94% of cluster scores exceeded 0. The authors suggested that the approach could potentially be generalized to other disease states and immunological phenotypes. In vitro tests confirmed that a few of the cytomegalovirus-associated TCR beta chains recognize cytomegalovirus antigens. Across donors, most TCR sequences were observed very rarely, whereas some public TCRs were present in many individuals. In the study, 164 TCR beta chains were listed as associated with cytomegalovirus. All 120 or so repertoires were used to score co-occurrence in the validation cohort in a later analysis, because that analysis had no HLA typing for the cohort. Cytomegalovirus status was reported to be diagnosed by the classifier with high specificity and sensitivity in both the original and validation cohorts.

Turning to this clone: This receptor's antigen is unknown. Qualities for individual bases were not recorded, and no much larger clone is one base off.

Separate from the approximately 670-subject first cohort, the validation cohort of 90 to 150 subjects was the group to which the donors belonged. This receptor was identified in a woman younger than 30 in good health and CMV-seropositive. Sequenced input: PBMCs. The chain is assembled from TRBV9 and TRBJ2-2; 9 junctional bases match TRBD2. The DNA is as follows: TGTGCCAGCAGCGTGAGCTGGTCTCTAGCGGGATCAGAAGATAACACCGGGGAGCTGTTTTTT. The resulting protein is CASSVSWSLAGSEDNTGELFF.